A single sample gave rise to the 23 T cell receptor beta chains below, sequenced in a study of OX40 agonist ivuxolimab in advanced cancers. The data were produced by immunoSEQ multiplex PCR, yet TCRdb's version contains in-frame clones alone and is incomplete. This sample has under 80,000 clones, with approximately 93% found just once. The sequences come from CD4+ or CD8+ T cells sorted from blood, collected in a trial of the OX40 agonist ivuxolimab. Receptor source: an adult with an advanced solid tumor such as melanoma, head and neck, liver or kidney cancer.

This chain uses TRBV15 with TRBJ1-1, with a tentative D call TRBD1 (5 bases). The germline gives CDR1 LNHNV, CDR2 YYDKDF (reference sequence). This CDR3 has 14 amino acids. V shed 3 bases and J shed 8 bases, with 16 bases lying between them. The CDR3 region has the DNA TGTGCCACCAGCAGTAAGGCGGAGGGGACCGAAGCTTTCTTT. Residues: CATSSKAEGTEAFF.

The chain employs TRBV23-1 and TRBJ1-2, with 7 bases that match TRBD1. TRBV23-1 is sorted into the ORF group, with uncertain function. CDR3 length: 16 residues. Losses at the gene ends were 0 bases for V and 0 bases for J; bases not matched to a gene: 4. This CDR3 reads CASSQSTGSANYGYTF. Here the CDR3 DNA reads TGCGCCAGCAGTCAATCGACAGGGAGCGCTAACTATGGCTACACCTTC.

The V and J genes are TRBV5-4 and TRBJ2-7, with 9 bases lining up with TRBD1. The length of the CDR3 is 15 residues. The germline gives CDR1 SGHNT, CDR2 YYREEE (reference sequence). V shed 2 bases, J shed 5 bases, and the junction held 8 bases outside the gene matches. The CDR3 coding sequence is TGTGCCAGCAGCTTCCCGGGACAGGGTTTAAACGAGCAGTACTTC. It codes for CASSFPGQGLNEQYF. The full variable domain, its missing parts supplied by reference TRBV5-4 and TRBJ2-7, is ETGVTQSPTHLIKTRGQQVTLRCSSQSGHNTVSWYQQALGQGPQFIFQYYREEENGRGNFPPRFSGLQFPNYSSELNVNALELDDSALYLCASSFPGQGLNEQYFGPGTRLTVT.

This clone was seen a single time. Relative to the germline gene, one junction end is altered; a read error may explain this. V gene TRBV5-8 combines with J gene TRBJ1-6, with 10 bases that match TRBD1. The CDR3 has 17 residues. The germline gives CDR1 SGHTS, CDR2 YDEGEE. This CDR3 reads CASSQVSGTGANSPLHF. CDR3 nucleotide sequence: TGCGCCAGCAGCCAAGTTAGCGGGACAGGGGCGAATTCACCCCTCCACTTT.

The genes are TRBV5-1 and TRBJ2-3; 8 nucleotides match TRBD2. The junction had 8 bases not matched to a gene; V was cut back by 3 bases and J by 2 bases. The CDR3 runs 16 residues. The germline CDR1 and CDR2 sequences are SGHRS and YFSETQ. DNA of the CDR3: TGCGCCAGCAGCTCCGGGCGGGGGGCCTCCACAGATACGCAGTATTTT. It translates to CASSSGRGASTDTQYF.

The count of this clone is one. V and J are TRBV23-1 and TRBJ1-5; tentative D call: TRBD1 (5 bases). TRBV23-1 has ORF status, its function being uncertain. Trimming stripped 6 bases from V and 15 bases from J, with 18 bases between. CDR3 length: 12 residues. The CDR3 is CASRGGQGKRHF. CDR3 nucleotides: TGCGCCAGCAGAGGTGGGCAGGGTAAACGGCATTTT.

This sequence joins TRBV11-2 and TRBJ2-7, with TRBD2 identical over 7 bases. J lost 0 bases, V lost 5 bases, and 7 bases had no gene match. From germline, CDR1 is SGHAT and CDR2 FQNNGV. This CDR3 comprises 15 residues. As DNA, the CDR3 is TGTGCCAGCAGCCCGAAGCGGGACTCCTCCTACGAGCAGTACTTC. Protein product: CASSPKRDSSYEQYF.

The CDR3 spells CASSYRSNEQFF. CDR3 DNA: TGTGCCAGCAGCTACCGGTCGAATGAGCAGTTCTTC. V is TRBV5-6 and J is TRBJ2-1; D is unresolved. Trimming stripped 3 bases from V and 7 bases from J, with 8 bases between. The germline gives CDR1 SGHDT, CDR2 YYEEEE. The CDR3 is made up of 12 amino acids.

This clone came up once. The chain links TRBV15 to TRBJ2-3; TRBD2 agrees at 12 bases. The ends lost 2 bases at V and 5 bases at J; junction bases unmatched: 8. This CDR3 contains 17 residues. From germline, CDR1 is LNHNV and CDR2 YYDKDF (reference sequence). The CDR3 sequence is CATSRFPLAGGEDTQYF. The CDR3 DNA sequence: TGTGCCACCAGCAGATTTCCCCTAGCGGGAGGGGAAGATACGCAGTATTTT.

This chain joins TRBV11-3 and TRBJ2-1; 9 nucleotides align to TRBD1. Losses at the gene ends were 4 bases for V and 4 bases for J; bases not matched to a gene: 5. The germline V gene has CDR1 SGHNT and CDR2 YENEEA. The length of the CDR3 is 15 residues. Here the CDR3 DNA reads TGTGCCAGCAGCTCCCGGACAGGGGATTACAATGAGCAGTTCTTC. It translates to CASSSRTGDYNEQFF. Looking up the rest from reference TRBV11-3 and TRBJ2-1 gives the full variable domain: EAGVVQSPRYKIIEKKQPVAFWCNPISGHNTLYWYLQNLGQGPELLIRYENEEAVDDSQLPKDRFSAERLKGVDSTLKIQPAELGDSAVYLCASSSRTGDYNEQFFGPGTRLTVL.

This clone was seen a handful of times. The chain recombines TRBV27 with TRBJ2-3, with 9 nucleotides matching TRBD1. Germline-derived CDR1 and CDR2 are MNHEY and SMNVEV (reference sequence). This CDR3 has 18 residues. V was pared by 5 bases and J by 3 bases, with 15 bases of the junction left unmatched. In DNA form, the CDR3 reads TGTGCCAGCAGTCTACACCGACCGGGACAGGGTAATACAGATACGCAGTATTTT. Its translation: CASSLHRPGQGNTDTQYF.

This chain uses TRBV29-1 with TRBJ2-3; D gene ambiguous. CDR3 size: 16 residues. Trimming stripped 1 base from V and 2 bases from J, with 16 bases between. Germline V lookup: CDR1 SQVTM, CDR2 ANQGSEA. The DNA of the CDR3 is TGCAGCGTTGAAGTGTCTACCCAAAAACTCACAGATACGCAGTATTTT. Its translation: CSVEVSTQKLTDTQYF.

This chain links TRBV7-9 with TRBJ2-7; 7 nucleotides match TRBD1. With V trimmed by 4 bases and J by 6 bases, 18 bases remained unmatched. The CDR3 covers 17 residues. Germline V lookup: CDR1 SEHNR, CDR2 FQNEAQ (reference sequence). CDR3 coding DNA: TGTGCCAGCAGCTACCCGACGCCGGGACAGAGGTCCGCCGAGCAGTACTTC. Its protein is CASSYPTPGQRSAEQYF.

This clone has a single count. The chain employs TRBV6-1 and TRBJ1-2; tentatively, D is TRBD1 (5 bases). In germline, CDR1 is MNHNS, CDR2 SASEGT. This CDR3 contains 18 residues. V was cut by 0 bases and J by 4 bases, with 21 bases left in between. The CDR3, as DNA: TGTGCCAGCAGTGAAGCGCTTCCGAGCTGGGAGACAGCCTATGGCTACACCTTC. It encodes CASSEALPSWETAYGYTF.

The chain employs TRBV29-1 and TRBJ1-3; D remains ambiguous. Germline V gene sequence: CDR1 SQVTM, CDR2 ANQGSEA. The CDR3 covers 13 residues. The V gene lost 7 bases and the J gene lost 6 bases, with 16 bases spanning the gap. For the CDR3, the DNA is TGCAGCGCCGAACTAGCACGGCTAAACACCATATATTTT. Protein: CSAELARLNTIYF.

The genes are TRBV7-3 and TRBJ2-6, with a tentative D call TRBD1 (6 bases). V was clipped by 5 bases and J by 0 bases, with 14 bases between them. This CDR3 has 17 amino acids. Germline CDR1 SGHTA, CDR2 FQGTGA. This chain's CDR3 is CASSAGQGSSGANVLTF. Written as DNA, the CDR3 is TGTGCCAGCAGCGCCGGTCAGGGGTCCTCTGGGGCCAACGTCCTGACTTTC.

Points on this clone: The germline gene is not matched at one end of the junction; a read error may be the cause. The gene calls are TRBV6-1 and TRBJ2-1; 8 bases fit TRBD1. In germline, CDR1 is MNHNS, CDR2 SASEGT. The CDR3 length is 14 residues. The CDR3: CAGRGTGVRNEQFF. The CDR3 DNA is TGTGCCGGCAGAGGGACAGGAGTTCGGAATGAGCAGTTCTTC.

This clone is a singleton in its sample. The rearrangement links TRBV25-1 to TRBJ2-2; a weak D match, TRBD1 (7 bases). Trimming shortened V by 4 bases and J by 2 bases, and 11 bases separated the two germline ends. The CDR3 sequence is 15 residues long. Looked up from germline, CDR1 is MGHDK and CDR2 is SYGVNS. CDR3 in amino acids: CASSARDRNTGELFF. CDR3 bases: TGTGCCAGCAGTGCGCGGGACAGAAACACCGGGGAGCTGTTTTTT.

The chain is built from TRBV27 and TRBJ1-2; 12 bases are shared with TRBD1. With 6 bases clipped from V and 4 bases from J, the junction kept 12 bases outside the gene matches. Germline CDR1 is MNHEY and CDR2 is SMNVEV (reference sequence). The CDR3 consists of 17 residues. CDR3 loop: CASRHRDRGPYLYGYTF. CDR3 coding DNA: TGTGCCAGCAGGCACCGGGACAGGGGGCCTTATCTCTATGGCTACACCTTC.

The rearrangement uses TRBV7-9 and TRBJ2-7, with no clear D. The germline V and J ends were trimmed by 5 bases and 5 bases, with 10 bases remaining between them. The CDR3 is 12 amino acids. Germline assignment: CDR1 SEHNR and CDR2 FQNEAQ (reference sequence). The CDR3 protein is CASSLFVDEQYF. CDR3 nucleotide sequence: TGTGCCAGCAGCCTATTCGTGGACGAGCAGTACTTC.

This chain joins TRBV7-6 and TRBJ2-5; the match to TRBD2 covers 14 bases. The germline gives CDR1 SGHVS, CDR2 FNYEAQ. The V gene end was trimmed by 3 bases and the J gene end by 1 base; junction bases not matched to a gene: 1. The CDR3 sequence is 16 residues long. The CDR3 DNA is TGTGCCAGCAGCTTCGGGACTAGCGGGGGCCAAGAGACCCAGTACTTC. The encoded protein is CASSFGTSGGQETQYF.

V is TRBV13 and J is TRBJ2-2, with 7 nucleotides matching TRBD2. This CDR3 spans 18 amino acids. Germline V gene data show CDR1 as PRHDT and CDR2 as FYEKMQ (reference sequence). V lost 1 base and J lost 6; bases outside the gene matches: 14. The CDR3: CASSLVGLEGIPAGELFF. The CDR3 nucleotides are TGTGCCAGCAGCTTAGTTGGACTAGAAGGGATCCCAGCCGGGGAGCTGTTTTTT.

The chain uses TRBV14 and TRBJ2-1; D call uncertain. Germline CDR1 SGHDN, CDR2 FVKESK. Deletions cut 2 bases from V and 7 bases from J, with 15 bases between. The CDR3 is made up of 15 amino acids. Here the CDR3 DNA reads TGTGCCAGCAGCCAATGGCCTCTCGCTGGGAATGAGCAGTTCTTC. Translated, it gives CASSQWPLAGNEQFF.